This T cell receptor beta chain comes out of a study of T cells in Graves' hyperthyroidism and ophthalmopathy. Study-wide findings and caveats: Most thyroid-expanded clonotypes above 0.001 were also found in blood.

Germline V gene data show CDR1 as SQVTM and CDR2 as ANQGSEA. J was trimmed by 14 bases and V by 4 bases; bases with no gene match: 11. The CDR3 has 12 residues. Amplification yielded TCR beta CDR3 regions, with RNA transcripts as the source. TCR CDR3 underwent first-round RT-PCR with the HTBI primer set. TCRdb recomputed calls from the multiplex PCR reads with MiXCR, one row per CDR3 protein. This repertoire shows about 700,000 distinct CDR3 sequences, nearly 45% found once; its top ten account for about 7.7%. About this clonotype: The antigen remains undetermined.

It was uncontrolled infection, other autoimmune disease, pregnancy or lactation that excluded patients. Specimen: peripheral blood or thyroid tissue (not recorded which). The rearrangement joins TRBV29-1 to TRBJ1-2, with 9 bases fitting TRBD1. The clonotype comes from an adult man with Graves' disease, either hyperthyroidism or ophthalmopathy (not recorded which). The CDR3 reads CSVGDRDSAWTF. The CDR3 DNA is TGCAGCGTTGGGGACAGGGACAGCGCCTGGACCTTC.